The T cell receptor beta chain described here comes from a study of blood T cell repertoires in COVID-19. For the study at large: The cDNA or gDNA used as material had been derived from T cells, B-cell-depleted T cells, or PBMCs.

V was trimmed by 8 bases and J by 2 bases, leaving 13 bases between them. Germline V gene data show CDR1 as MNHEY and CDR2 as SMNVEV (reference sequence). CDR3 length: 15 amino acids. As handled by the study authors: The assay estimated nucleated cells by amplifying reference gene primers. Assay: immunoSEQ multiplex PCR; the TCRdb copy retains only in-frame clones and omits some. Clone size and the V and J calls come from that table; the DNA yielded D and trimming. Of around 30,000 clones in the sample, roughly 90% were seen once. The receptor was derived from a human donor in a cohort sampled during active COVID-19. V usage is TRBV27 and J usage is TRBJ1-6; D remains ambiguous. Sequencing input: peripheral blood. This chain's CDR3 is CASSRSGAYNSPLHF. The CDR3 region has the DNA TGTGCCAGCTCCCGTTCGGGAGCCTATAATTCACCCCTCCACTTT.